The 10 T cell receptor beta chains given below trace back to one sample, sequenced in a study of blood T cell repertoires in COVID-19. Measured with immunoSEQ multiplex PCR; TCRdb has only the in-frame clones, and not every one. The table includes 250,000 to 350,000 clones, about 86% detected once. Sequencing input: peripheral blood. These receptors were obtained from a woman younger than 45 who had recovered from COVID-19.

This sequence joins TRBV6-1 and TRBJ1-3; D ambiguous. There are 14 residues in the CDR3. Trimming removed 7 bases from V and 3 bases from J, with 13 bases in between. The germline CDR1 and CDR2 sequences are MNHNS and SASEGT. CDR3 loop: CASNKSGVGNTIYF. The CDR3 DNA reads TGTGCCAGCAATAAATCAGGCGTTGGAAACACCATATATTTT.

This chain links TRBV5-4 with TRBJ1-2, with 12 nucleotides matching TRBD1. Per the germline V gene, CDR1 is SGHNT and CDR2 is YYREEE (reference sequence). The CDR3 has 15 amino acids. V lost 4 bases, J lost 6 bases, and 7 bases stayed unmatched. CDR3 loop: CASSPGTGGEDGYTF. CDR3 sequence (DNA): TGTGCCAGCAGCCCCGGGACAGGGGGCGAGGATGGCTACACCTTC.

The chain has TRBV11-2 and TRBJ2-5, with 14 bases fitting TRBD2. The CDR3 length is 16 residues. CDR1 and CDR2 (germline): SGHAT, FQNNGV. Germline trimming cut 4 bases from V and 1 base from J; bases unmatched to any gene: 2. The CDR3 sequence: CASSSGTSGSQETQYF. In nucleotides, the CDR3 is TGTGCCAGCAGCTCCGGGACTAGCGGGAGCCAAGAGACCCAGTACTTC.

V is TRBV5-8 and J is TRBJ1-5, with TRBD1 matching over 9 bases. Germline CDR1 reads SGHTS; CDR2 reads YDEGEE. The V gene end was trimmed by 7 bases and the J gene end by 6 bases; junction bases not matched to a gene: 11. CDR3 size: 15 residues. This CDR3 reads CASGTLQGASQPQHF. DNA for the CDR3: TGTGCCAGCGGAACGTTACAGGGGGCCAGTCAGCCCCAGCATTTT.

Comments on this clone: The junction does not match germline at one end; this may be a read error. Here the CDR3 DNA reads TGTGCCAGCAGCTACTCCTCGGTCGAGCAGTACTTC. It encodes CASSYSSVEQYF. The chain has TRBV6-6 and TRBJ2-7, with D unclear. The CDR3 has 12 residues. Germline CDR1 and CDR2: MNHNY and SVGAGI (reference sequence).

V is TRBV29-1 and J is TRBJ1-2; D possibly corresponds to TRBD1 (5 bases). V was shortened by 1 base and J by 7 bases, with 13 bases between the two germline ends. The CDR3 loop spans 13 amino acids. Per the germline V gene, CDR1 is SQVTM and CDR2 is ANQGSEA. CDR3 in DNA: TGCAGCGTTGAAGCATCAGGGTTACTTGGCTACACCTTC. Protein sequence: CSVEASGLLGYTF. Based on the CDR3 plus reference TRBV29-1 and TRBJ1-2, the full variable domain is SAVISQKPSRDICQRGTSLTIQCQVDSQVTMMFWYRQQPGQSLTLIATANQGSEATYESGFVIDKFPISRPNLTFSTLTVSNMSPEDSSIYLCSVEASGLLGYTFGSGTRLTVV.

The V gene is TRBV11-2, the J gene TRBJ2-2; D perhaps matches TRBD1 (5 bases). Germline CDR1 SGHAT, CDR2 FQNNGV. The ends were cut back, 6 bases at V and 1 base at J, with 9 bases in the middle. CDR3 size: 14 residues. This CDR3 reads CASRTQVNTGELFF. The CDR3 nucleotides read TGTGCCAGCAGAACACAGGTGAACACCGGGGAGCTGTTTTTT.

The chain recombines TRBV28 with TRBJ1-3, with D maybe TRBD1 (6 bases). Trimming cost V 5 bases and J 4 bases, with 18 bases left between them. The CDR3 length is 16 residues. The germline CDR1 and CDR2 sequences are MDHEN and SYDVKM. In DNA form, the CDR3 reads TGTGCCAGCAGTACCCCCCAGTCAGGGGTAGGAAACACCATATATTTT. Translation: CASSTPQSGVGNTIYF.

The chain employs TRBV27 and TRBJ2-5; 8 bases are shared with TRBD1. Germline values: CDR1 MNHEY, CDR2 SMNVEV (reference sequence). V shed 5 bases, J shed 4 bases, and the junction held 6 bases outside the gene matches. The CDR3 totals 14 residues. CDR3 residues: CASSIQGDGETQYF. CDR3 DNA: TGTGCCAGCAGTATACAGGGGGACGGAGAGACCCAGTACTTC.

CDR3 region: CATSSNSAGELFF. As DNA, the CDR3 is TGTGCCACCAGCAGTAATAGCGCCGGGGAGCTGTTTTTT. The rearrangement joins TRBV15 to TRBJ2-2; D possibly corresponds to TRBD2 (5 bases). The V gene lost 3 bases and the J gene lost 6 bases, with 8 bases spanning the gap. Germline V gives CDR1 LNHNV, CDR2 YYDKDF (reference sequence). This CDR3 comprises 13 residues. Variable domain in full (rest from reference TRBV15 and TRBJ2-2): DAMVIQNPRYQVTQFGKPVTLSCSQTLNHNVMYWYQQKSSQAPKLLFHYYDKDFNNEADTPDNFQSRRPNTSFCFLDIRSPGLGDTAMYLCATSSNSAGELFFGEGSRLTVL.